The next 2 T cell receptor beta chains were all read from a single sample in a study of cytotoxic CD8 clonotypes in ibrutinib-treated CLL. Sequencing used immunoSEQ multiplex PCR; TCRdb keeps in-frame clones, though not all of them. The profile shows about 120,000 clones, roughly 85% of them singletons. Here the sequenced sample was PBMCs, taken after 24 months of ibrutinib treatment. The receptors shown here come from a human donor with chronic lymphocytic leukemia.

The J gene is TRBJ1-5, the V gene TRBV19; D is possibly TRBD1 (5 bases). This CDR3 spans 13 amino acids. Germline V gene data show CDR1 as LNHDA and CDR2 as SQIVND (reference sequence). V lost 7 bases and J lost 2, with 9 bases in between. In nucleotides, the CDR3 is TGTGCCAGTACTCAGACAGGCAATCAGCCCCAGCATTTT. Residues: CASTQTGNQPQHF.

The CDR3 protein is CASSLEGGRGNEQFF. The DNA for the CDR3 is TGTGCCAGCAGCTTAGAAGGCGGGAGAGGTAATGAGCAGTTCTTC. J is TRBJ2-1 and V is TRBV7-3; 7 nucleotides line up with TRBD2. J gave up 7 bases and V 2 bases, and 8 bases lay outside the gene matches. The CDR3 loop spans 15 amino acids. Germline values: CDR1 SGHTA, CDR2 FQGTGA.